This TCR beta chain is drawn from a study of blood T cell repertoires in COVID-19. Study-wide context: From T cells, B-cell-depleted T cells, or PBMCs came the material, which was cDNA or gDNA.

The germline CDR1 and CDR2 sequences are MGHRA and YSYEKL. The trim removed 4 bases at V and 5 bases at J, leaving 7 bases unmatched. The CDR3 runs 15 residues. Authors' analysis steps: Amplified reference gene primers provided the basis for estimating nucleated cell counts. Assay: immunoSEQ multiplex PCR; the TCRdb copy retains only in-frame clones and omits some. Clonal size and the V and J genes are those of that table, whereas D and trimming came from the DNA. The sample records around 120,000 clones, about three quarters being singletons. The sequence was obtained from a man older than 75 with acute or convalescent COVID-19. The sequenced sample was peripheral blood. V gene TRBV4-1 combines with J gene TRBJ2-3, with 9 nucleotides matching TRBD2. The chain's CDR3 is CASSPLGLAIDTQYF. The CDR3 DNA reads TGCGCCAGCAGCCCGCTAGGACTAGCGATAGATACGCAGTATTTT.